One and the same sample provided the 7 T cell receptor beta chains below, sequenced in a study of molecular identifiers for immune sequencing clone quantification. TCRdb reprocessed the PCR reads via MiXCR and lists one record per CDR3 protein. The data hold hundreds of thousands of distinct CDR3 sequences, with roughly a fifth observed a single time. Sequencing was performed on naive CD8+ T cells from blood, with Jurkat cell RNA spiked in. Subset in this sample: FACS-sorted CD8+CD4-CCR7+CD45RA+ naive T cells. These receptor sequences come from a human donor in good health. Some libraries in this study had Jurkat cell RNA spiked in.

This clonotype occurred many times. This rearrangement joins TRBV28 to TRBJ1-5, with D possibly being TRBD1 (5 bases). Trimming shortened V by 9 bases and J by 6 bases, and 21 bases separated the two germline ends. The CDR3 consists of 15 residues. Germline CDR1 and CDR2: MDHEN and SYDVKM. CDR3 in DNA: TGTGCCAGTACACCCGCCCGTACGGGGGTTCAGCCCCAGCATTTT. Its translation: CASTPARTGVQPQHF. Full variable domain (outside the CDR3, taken from reference TRBV28 and TRBJ1-5): DVKVTQSSRYLVKRTGEKVFLECVQDMDHENMFWYRQDPGLGLRLIYFSYDVKMKEKGDIPEGYSVSREKKERFSLILESASTNQTSMYLCASTPARTGVQPQHFGDGTRLSIL.

This clonotype was detected many times. V is TRBV9 and J is TRBJ1-1; the D is unclear. The CDR3 is 13 amino acids. V dropped 4 bases and J dropped 4 bases, with 11 bases sitting between them. CDR1 is SGDLS and CDR2 is YYNGEE in the germline V gene. The CDR3 is CASSLTGSTEAFF. Written as DNA, the CDR3 is TGTGCCAGCAGCCTAACTGGGAGCACTGAAGCTTTCTTT.

The chain links TRBV28 to TRBJ2-1; 10 bases agree with TRBD1. J gave up 15 bases and V 3 bases, and 5 bases lay outside the gene matches. CDR3 size: 12 residues. CDR1 and CDR2 (germline): MDHEN, SYDVKM. The CDR3 is CASSLTGGDGFF. CDR3 DNA sequence: TGTGCCAGCAGTTTGACAGGGGGCGATGGGTTCTTC. Complete variable domain (other parts from reference TRBV28 and TRBJ2-1): DVKVTQSSRYLVKRTGEKVFLECVQDMDHENMFWYRQDPGLGLRLIYFSYDVKMKEKGDIPEGYSVSREKKERFSLILESASTNQTSMYLCASSLTGGDGFFGPGTRLTVL.

This clonotype was found many times. This chain joins TRBV4-3 and TRBJ1-5; D possibly corresponds to TRBD1 (5 bases). V was pared by 0 bases and J by 4 bases, with 16 bases between. The CDR3 is 17 residues long. CDR1 LGHNA and CDR2 YSLEER come from the germline V gene. This CDR3 is CASSQDRNPGNNQPQHF. The CDR3 nucleotides read TGCGCCAGCAGCCAAGATAGGAACCCAGGGAATAATCAGCCCCAGCATTTT.

The table lists this clonotype with many counts. The V call is TRBV29-1, the J call TRBJ2-7, with 10 bases matching TRBD1. The CDR3 contains 14 residues. The germline CDR1 and CDR2 sequences are SQVTM and ANQGSEA. J gave up 1 base and V 1 base, and 1 base lay outside the gene matches. The CDR3 nucleotides read TGCAGCGTTGAAGGGGGACAGGGGTCCTACGAGCAGTACTTC. It codes for CSVEGGQGSYEQYF.

The sample holds many counts of this clonotype. The chain combines TRBV29-1 with TRBJ2-7, with D possibly called TRBD1 or TRBD2 (6 bases each). CDR1 and CDR2 (germline): SQVTM, ANQGSEA. V dropped 7 bases and J dropped 2 bases, with 9 bases sitting between them. The CDR3 has 11 residues. CDR3 region: CSGGDTYEQYF. Written as DNA, the CDR3 is TGCAGCGGGGGGGACACCTACGAGCAGTACTTC.

The CDR3 is CAWSVVRNTGELFF. DNA of the CDR3: TGTGCCTGGAGCGTGGTTCGGAACACCGGGGAGCTGTTTTTT. The chain links TRBV30 to TRBJ2-2; D is ambiguous. The ends were cut back, 3 bases at V and 1 base at J, with 9 bases in the middle. Germline CDR1 reads GTSNPN; CDR2 reads SVGIG (reference sequence). The CDR3 is 14 residues long.